A single sample gave rise to the 21 T cell receptor beta chains below, sequenced in a study of spatial heterogeneity in lung cancer (dated by TCRdb to about 2019). General findings and caveats noted by the study authors: A correlation was observed between the number of expanded intratumoral alpha and beta TCRs and the tumor nonsynonymous mutation count.

Their antigen targets remain unknown. Library prep was done by 5' RACE. TCRdb records NextSeq 500 as the sequencer. Using fastp trimming at Q25 and MiXCR clonotype assembly, TCRdb reanalyzed the public sequencing data and kept in-frame beta chains. Identical CDR3 proteins give one entry, which carries the most common genes and DNA. This sample lists 17,000 or so distinct CDR3 sequences; 5% to 7.5% were detected once. Under 7% of the sample rests with the top ten. The time point label of this sample denotes: sample taken at primary tumor resection. The sample consisted of lung tumor tissue, taken at surgery. The receptor set was obtained from a male donor with early-stage non-small cell lung cancer.

By sample fraction, this clonotype is medium-sized (0.01 to 0.1%). The library was prepared for alpha chains; this beta chain is a stray read, so its frequency means little. This chain uses TRBV7-6 with TRBJ2-1; 11 bases match TRBD2. CDR3 length equals 17 residues. V was pared by 1 base and J by 4 bases, with 6 bases of the junction left unmatched. CDR1 and CDR2 (germline): SGHVS, FNYEAQ. CDR3 protein: CASSLGLAGGQYNEQFF. For the CDR3, the DNA is TGTGCCAGCAGCTTAGGCCTAGCGGGGGGTCAGTACAATGAGCAGTTCTTC.

This clonotype has ten or more counts. This beta chain is off target for a library built for alpha chains, so its abundance means little. V and J are TRBV7-2 and TRBJ2-3; 11 bases match TRBD2. This CDR3 is 17 amino acids long. The V and J ends lost 5 bases and 2 bases, in that order; junction bases with no gene match: 9. Germline V gene data show CDR1 as SGHTA and CDR2 as FQGNSA. The chain's CDR3 is CASSQSKLAGVTDTQYF. In DNA form, the CDR3 reads TGTGCCAGCAGCCAATCCAAACTAGCGGGGGTCACAGATACGCAGTATTTT. Using reference TRBV7-2 and TRBJ2-3 for the parts outside the CDR3, the full variable domain is GAGVSQSPSNKVTEKGKDVELRCDPISGHTALYWYRQSLGQGLEFLIYFQGNSAPDKSGLPSDRFSAERTGGSVSTLTIQRTQQEDSAVYLCASSQSKLAGVTDTQYFGPGTRLTVL.

With respect to this clonotype: The library was built for alpha chains, so this beta chain is an off-target read and its size means little. The chain links TRBV9 to TRBJ2-3; D not resolved. V was cut by 1 base and J by 0 bases, with 9 bases left in between. The CDR3 runs to 15 residues. Per the germline V gene, CDR1 is SGDLS and CDR2 is YYNGEE. The CDR3 sequence is CASSVSGTSTDTQYF. The CDR3 DNA is TGTGCCAGCAGCGTATCCGGAACTAGCACAGATACGCAGTATTTT. Supplemented by reference TRBV9 and TRBJ2-3, the full variable domain reads DSGVTQTPKHLITATGQRVTLRCSPRSGDLSVYWYQQSLDQGLQFLIQYYNGEERAKGNILERFSAQQFPDLHSELNLSSLELGDSALYFCASSVSGTSTDTQYFGPGTRLTVL.

This clonotype was picked up many times. This beta chain represents an off-target read in a library built for alpha chains; its size is of limited meaning. The chain recombines TRBV6-5 with TRBJ2-1, with D possibly being TRBD2 (6 bases). The germline V and J ends were trimmed by 7 bases and 6 bases, with 19 bases remaining between them. Germline V gives CDR1 MNHEY, CDR2 SVGAGI. The CDR3 runs 15 residues. In nucleotides, the CDR3 is TGTGCCAGCAAAGTGGGGAGGAGCTCGGGCAATGAGCAGTTCTTC. Translated: CASKVGRSSGNEQFF.

This clonotype has at least ten counts. Little can be read into the size of this beta chain, an off-target read in a library designed for alpha chains. This chain joins TRBV20-1 and TRBJ2-3; D may be TRBD1 (6 bases). V lost 2 bases and J 4 bases, leaving 16 bases between the germline ends. Germline lookup yields CDR1 DFQATT and CDR2 SNEGSKA (reference sequence). This CDR3 has 15 residues. CDR3 protein: CSARPATGTADTQYF. The CDR3 nucleotides are TGCAGTGCTAGACCCGCGACAGGCACGGCAGATACGCAGTATTTT.

This clonotype was recorded at least ten times. A library made for alpha chains picked up this beta chain off target, so its size means little. This chain uses TRBV5-1 with TRBJ1-2; D is undetermined. In germline, CDR1 is SGHRS, CDR2 YFSETQ. The CDR3 consists of 15 residues. V dropped 2 bases and J dropped 4 bases, with 15 bases sitting between them. Here the CDR3 reads CASSFGKQEVYGYTF. In DNA form, the CDR3 reads TGCGCCAGCAGCTTTGGCAAGCAAGAGGTCTATGGCTACACCTTC.

This clonotype was counted at least ten times. This beta chain represents an off-target read in a library built for alpha chains; its size is of limited meaning. V and J are TRBV29-1 and TRBJ2-1; a weak D match, TRBD2 (7 bases). The V end lost 5 bases, the J end lost 0 bases, and 17 bases lay between the germline ends. This CDR3 has 16 residues. Germline CDR1 is SQVTM and CDR2 is ANQGSEA. The DNA for the CDR3 is TGCAGCGTTCCTATGGGGGGGCAGAGCTCCTACAATGAGCAGTTCTTC. It is translated as CSVPMGGQSSYNEQFF.

In its sample, this clonotype was seen many times. This beta chain appears as a stray read in a library generated for alpha chains; its size is not informative. The chain recombines TRBV3-1 with TRBJ1-1, with TRBD1 identical over 7 bases. The CDR3 runs to 16 residues. J was trimmed by 5 bases and V by 7 bases; bases with no gene match: 16. Germline CDR1 LGHDT, CDR2 YNNKEL (reference sequence). Here the CDR3 DNA reads TGTGCCAGCATCCCACGGGAGGGAGGGGGCTATACTGAAGCTTTCTTT. Protein sequence: CASIPREGGGYTEAFF.

This clonotype was seen ten or more times. Since the library was made to target alpha chains, this beta chain is a stray read and its abundance is not meaningful. The chain carries TRBV7-8 and TRBJ2-7; D unclear. Trimming stripped 1 base from V and 7 bases from J, with 11 bases between. The CDR3 runs to 13 residues. Germline V gene data show CDR1 as SGHVS and CDR2 as FQNEAQ. CDR3 nucleotides: TGTGCCAGCAGCTTAGACCGGAGTCTGGAGCAGTACTTC. Protein sequence: CASSLDRSLEQYF.

This clonotype was recorded at least ten times. As an off-target read in a library built for alpha chains, this beta chain has a frequency of little significance. This chain uses TRBV28 with TRBJ2-5; 8 positions agree with TRBD1. Germline V gene sequence: CDR1 MDHEN, CDR2 SYDVKM. The V and J ends lost 4 bases and 4 bases, in that order; junction bases with no gene match: 17. The CDR3 has 18 residues. CDR3: CASSSGQGRTLGRETQYF. The CDR3 coding sequence is TGTGCCAGCAGTTCCGGACAGGGCAGAACGTTAGGTCGAGAGACCCAGTACTTC.

At least ten counts were recorded for this clonotype. The library was designed around alpha chains, so this beta chain is a stray read whose abundance carries little weight. The chain carries TRBV27 and TRBJ2-3; D not certain. Germline V lookup: CDR1 MNHEY, CDR2 SMNVEV (reference sequence). The CDR3 loop spans 14 amino acids. Trimming left V 3 bases short and J 5 bases short, with 12 bases between. The chain's CDR3 is CASSLRLEIDTQYF. The CDR3 DNA reads TGTGCCAGCAGTTTGAGGCTAGAAATAGATACGCAGTATTTT.

This clonotype was observed many times. This beta chain came through as a stray read in a library set up for alpha chains, and its size says little. J is TRBJ1-2 and V is TRBV6-5; D is undetermined. In germline, CDR1 is MNHEY, CDR2 SVGAGI. The CDR3 runs 12 residues. V lost 5 bases and J 4 bases, leaving 8 bases between the germline ends. The CDR3 DNA reads as TGTGCCAGCAGTCCGACTACCTATGGCTACACCTTC. It specifies CASSPTTYGYTF.

Only a few counts were recorded for this clonotype. In a library made to pick up alpha chains, this beta chain is a stray read with a size that means little. This rearrangement joins TRBV10-3 to TRBJ1-4; 11 bases align to TRBD1. The trim removed 2 bases at V and 7 bases at J, leaving 6 bases unmatched. Germline loops: CDR1 ENHRY, CDR2 SYGVKD. The CDR3 runs to 16 residues. The CDR3 DNA sequence: TGTGCCATCAGTGAGCCCAGGACAGGGGGCAGTGAAAAACTGTTTTTT. Protein: CAISEPRTGGSEKLFF.

This clonotype was seen repeatedly, ten times or more. This beta chain represents an off-target read in a library built for alpha chains; its size is of limited meaning. The V and J genes are TRBV28 and TRBJ1-2, with 10 bases that match TRBD1. This CDR3 is built from 16 residues. Germline CDR1 and CDR2: MDHEN and SYDVKM. V shed 7 bases, J shed 4 bases, and the junction held 12 bases outside the gene matches. CDR3 DNA sequence: TGTGCCAGCATTGAGACCGGGACAGGGGATATCTATGGCTACACCTTC. Translation gives CASIETGTGDIYGYTF.

This clonotype was seen ten or more times. This beta chain lies outside the target of a library built for alpha chains; its clone size means little. The chain uses TRBV20-1 and TRBJ1-3; a weak D match, TRBD1 (5 bases). The CDR3 runs 15 residues. Between the trimmed V and J ends, which lost 0 bases and 0 bases, there was a span of 9 bases. Per the germline V gene, CDR1 is DFQATT and CDR2 is SNEGSKA (reference sequence). The CDR3 DNA follows: TGCAGTGCTAGAGAGCAGGGCCACTCTGGAAACACCATATATTTT. Translating it yields CSAREQGHSGNTIYF.

This clonotype was seen repeatedly, ten times or more. Little can be read into the size of this beta chain, an off-target read in a library designed for alpha chains. The rearrangement joins TRBV6-2 or TRBV6-3 to TRBJ2-7, with 7 bases that match TRBD1. CDR1 is MNHEY and CDR2 is SVGEGT in the germline V gene. V shed 2 bases, J shed 0 bases, and the junction held 1 base outside the gene matches. The CDR3 length is 14 residues. This CDR3 reads CASSYRDSSYEQYF. The CDR3 DNA sequence: TGTGCCAGCAGTTACCGGGACAGCTCCTACGAGCAGTACTTC.

There are many counts of this clonotype. This beta chain represents an off-target read in a library built for alpha chains; its size is of limited meaning. The genes are TRBV2 and TRBJ2-5; D ambiguous. V dropped 7 bases and J dropped 2 bases, with 8 bases sitting between them. Germline V gene lookup returns CDR1 SNHLY and CDR2 FYNNEI. There are 12 residues in the CDR3. This CDR3 reads CASNQIQETQYF. CDR3 in DNA: TGTGCCAGCAATCAAATACAAGAGACCCAGTACTTC.

This clonotype was observed many times. This beta chain slipped into a library made for alpha chains as a stray read, so its size is not meaningful. The gene calls are TRBV29-1 and TRBJ1-2, with 7 bases aligning to TRBD1. CDR3 length: 13 amino acids. Germline-derived CDR1 and CDR2 are SQVTM and ANQGSEA. With V trimmed by 6 bases and J by 3 bases, 7 bases remained unmatched. CDR3 DNA sequence: TGCAGCGTCCGACAGGGTATGGACTATGGCTACACCTTC. Translating gives CSVRQGMDYGYTF.

This clonotype occurred many times. Found in a library prepared for alpha chains, this beta chain is an off-target read, and its abundance has little meaning. The chain has TRBV11-2 and TRBJ2-1, with D uncertain. The CDR3 spans 13 residues. Looked up from germline, CDR1 is SGHAT and CDR2 is FQNNGV. Trimming took off 0 bases at V and 6 bases at J, with 6 bases between the two ends. In DNA, the CDR3 is TGTGCCAGCAGCTTAGACCTACCCAATGAGCAGTTCTTC. Residues: CASSLDLPNEQFF.

This clonotype was seen many times. This beta chain was picked up by a library intended for alpha chains and is off target, so its count carries little meaning. This chain joins TRBV7-2 and TRBJ1-5; TRBD1 aligns across 9 bases. The trim removed 5 bases at V and 8 bases at J, leaving 4 bases unmatched. The CDR3 totals 13 residues. CDR1 is SGHTA and CDR2 is FQGNSA in the germline V gene. CDR3 DNA sequence: TGTGCCAGCAGCCCGGACAGGGGCGAGCCCCAGCATTTT. Protein product: CASSPDRGEPQHF. Full variable domain (remainder filled in from reference TRBV7-2 and TRBJ1-5): GAGVSQSPSNKVTEKGKDVELRCDPISGHTALYWYRQSLGQGLEFLIYFQGNSAPDKSGLPSDRFSAERTGGSVSTLTIQRTQQEDSAVYLCASSPDRGEPQHFGDGTRLSIL.

By sample fraction, this clonotype is medium-sized. This beta chain is a stray read from a library made for alpha chains; its abundance is not meaningful. V is TRBV7-6 and J is TRBJ2-3; 8 bases match TRBD1. The V gene end was trimmed by 5 bases and the J gene end by 6 bases; junction bases not matched to a gene: 10. Germline assignment: CDR1 SGHVS and CDR2 FNYEAQ. This CDR3 spans 15 amino acids. CDR3 DNA: TGTGCCAGCAGCACGTCCGGGACAGGTGGCGATACGCAGTATTTT. Residues: CASSTSGTGGDTQYF.